The source of this T cell receptor (beta chain) is a study of spatial heterogeneity in lung cancer. Via MiXCR, TCRdb re-called the 5' RACE reads, giving one row per CDR3 protein. The sample lists fewer than 100,000 distinct CDR3 sequences; roughly 21% were seen once. CDR3 length equals 16 residues. From germline, CDR1 is KGHSH and CDR2 LQKENI. V gave up 2 bases and J gave up 1 base, with 11 bases separating them. Time point described: blood at routine non-recurrence follow-up after resection. The genes are TRBV18 and TRBJ2-2; perhaps D is TRBD1 or TRBD2 (5 bases each). Sequenced material: PBMCs, taken at follow-up. This TCR came from a male donor with early-stage non-small cell lung cancer. The CDR3 is CASSPSGRRNTGELFF. The CDR3 DNA sequence: TGTGCCAGCTCACCATCGGGGCGACGGAACACCGGGGAGCTGTTTTTT.